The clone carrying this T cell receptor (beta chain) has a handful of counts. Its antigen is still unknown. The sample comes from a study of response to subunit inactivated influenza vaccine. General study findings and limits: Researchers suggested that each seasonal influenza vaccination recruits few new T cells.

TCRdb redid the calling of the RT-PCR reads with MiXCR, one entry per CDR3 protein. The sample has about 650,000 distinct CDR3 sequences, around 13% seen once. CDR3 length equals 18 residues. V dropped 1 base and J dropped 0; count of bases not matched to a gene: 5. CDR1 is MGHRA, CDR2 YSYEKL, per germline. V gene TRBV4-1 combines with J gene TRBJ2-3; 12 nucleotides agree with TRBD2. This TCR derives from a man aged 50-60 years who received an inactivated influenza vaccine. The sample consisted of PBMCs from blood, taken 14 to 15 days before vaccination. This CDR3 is CASSQGLAGATSTDTQYF. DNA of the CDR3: TGCGCCAGCAGCCAAGGACTAGCGGGAGCGACTAGCACAGATACGCAGTATTTT.